This note documents a single TCR beta chain sequence. Assay: immunoSEQ multiplex PCR; the TCRdb copy retains only in-frame clones and omits some. The sample gives a few hundred thousand clones, roughly 87% of which show up once; about 2.5% is in the top ten. This sample stems from a study of blood T cell repertoires in COVID-19. V lost 2 bases and J lost 4, with 9 bases in between. Germline loops: CDR1 MNHEY, CDR2 SMNVEV (reference sequence). CDR3 size: 13 residues. The TCR sequence derives from a man younger than 30 with active or convalescent COVID-19. Sequenced sample: peripheral blood. The gene calls are TRBV27 and TRBJ2-7; D ambiguous. CDR3 coding DNA: TGTGCCAGCAGTTTAAGCCGTTGGTACGAGCAGTACTTC. Its translation is CASSLSRWYEQYF.